Sequencing of this T cell receptor (beta chain) was carried out in a study of blood T cell repertoires in COVID-19. About the study: COVID-19 samples collected from the United States, Italy and Spain covered acute and convalescent phases. Sources were T cells, B-cell-depleted T cells, or PBMCs; the material itself was cDNA or gDNA.

Study processing details: Scientists estimated how many nucleated cells there were by amplifying reference gene primers. The repertoire was sequenced with immunoSEQ multiplex PCR; TCRdb's copy has only in-frame clones and lacks some. That table gives V, J and clone size, and the DNA gave D and trimming. There are 150,000 to 250,000 clones in the sample; roughly 77% occur only once, and 6% lies in the top ten. Enrollment of patients from Seattle took place during active infection, with longitudinal follow-up. The sample was peripheral blood. The sequence was collected from a woman between 35 and 50 years old with COVID-19, enrolled during active disease.

The CDR3 nucleotides are TGCGCCAGCAGCCAAGACGGGAACACTGAAGCTTTCTTT. Its protein product is CASSQDGNTEAFF. The gene calls are TRBV4-3 and TRBJ1-1; D not certain. Germline V gives CDR1 LGHNA, CDR2 YSLEER. The CDR3 totals 13 residues. V lost 0 bases to trimming and J lost 1 base, with 3 bases between them.